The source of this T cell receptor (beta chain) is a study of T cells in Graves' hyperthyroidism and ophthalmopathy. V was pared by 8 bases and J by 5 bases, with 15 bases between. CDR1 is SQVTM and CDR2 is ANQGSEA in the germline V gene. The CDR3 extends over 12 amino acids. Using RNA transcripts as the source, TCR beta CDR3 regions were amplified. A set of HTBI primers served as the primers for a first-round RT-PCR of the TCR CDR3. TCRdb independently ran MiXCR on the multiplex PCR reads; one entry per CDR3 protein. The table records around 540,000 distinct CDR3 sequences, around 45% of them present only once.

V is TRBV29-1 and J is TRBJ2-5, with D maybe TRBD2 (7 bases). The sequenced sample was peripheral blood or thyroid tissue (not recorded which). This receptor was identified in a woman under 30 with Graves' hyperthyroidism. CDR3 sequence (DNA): TGCAGCCCACTCGGGGGGCCGGAGACCCAGTACTTC. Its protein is CSPLGGPETQYF. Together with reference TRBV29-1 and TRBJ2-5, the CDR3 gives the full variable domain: SAVISQKPSRDICQRGTSLTIQCQVDSQVTMMFWYRQQPGQSLTLIATANQGSEATYESGFVIDKFPISRPNLTFSTLTVSNMSPEDSSIYLCSPLGGPETQYFGPGTRLLVL.